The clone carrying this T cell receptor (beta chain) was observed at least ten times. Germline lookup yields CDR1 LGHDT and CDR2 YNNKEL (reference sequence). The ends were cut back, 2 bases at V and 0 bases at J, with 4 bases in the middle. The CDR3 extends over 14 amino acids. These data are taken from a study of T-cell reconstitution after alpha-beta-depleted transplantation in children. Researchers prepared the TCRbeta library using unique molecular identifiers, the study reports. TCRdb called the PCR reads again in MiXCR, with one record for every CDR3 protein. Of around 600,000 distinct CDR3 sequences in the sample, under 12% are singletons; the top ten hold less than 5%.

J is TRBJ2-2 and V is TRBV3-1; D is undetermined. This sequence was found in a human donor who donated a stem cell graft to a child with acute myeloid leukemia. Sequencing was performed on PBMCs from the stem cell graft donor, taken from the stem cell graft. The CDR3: CASSQYSNTGELFF. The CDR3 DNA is TGTGCCAGCAGCCAATACTCGAACACCGGGGAGCTGTTTTTT.